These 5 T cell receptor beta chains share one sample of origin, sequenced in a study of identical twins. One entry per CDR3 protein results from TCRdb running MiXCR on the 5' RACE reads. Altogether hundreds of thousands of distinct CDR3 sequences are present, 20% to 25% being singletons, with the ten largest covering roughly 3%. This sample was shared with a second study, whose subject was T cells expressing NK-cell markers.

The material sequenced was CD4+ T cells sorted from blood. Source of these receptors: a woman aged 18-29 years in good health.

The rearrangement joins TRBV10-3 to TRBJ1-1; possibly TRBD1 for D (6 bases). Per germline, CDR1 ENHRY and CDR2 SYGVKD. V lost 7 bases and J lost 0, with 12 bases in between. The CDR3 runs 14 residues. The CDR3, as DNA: TGTGCCATCACCACGACAGGAATGAACACTGAAGCTTTCTTT. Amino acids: CAITTTGMNTEAFF.

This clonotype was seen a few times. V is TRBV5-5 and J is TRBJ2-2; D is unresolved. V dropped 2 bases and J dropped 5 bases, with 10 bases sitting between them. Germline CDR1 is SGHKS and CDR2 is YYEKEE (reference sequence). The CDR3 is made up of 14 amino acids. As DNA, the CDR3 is TGTGCCAGCAGCTTCCAAACAGTTACCGGGGAGCTGTTTTTT. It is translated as CASSFQTVTGELFF.

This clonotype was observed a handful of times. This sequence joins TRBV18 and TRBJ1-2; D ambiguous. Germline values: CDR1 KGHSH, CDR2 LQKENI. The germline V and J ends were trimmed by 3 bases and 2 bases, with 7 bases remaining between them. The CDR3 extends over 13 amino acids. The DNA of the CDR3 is TGTGCCAGCTCACCCGAACAGAACTATGGCTACACCTTC. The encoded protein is CASSPEQNYGYTF. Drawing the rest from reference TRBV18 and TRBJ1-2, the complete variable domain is NAGVMQNPRHLVRRRGQEARLRCSPMKGHSHVYWYRQLPEEGLKFMVYLQKENIIDESGMPKERFSAEFPKEGPSILRIQQVVRGDSAAYFCASSPEQNYGYTFGSGTRLTVV.

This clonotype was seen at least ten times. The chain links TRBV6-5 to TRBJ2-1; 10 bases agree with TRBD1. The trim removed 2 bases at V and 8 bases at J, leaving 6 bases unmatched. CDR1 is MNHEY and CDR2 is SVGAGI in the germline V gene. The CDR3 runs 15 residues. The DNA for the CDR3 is TGTGCCAGCAGTTACCGGGGACAGGGGAAGGATGAGCAGTTCTTC. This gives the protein CASSYRGQGKDEQFF.

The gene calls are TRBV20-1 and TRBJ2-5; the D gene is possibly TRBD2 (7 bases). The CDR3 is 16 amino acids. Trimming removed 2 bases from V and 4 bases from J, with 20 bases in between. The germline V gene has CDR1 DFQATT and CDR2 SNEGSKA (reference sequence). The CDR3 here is CSARLPVVGGGETQYF. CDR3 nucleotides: TGCAGTGCTAGACTCCCGGTGGTAGGGGGGGGAGAGACCCAGTACTTC.